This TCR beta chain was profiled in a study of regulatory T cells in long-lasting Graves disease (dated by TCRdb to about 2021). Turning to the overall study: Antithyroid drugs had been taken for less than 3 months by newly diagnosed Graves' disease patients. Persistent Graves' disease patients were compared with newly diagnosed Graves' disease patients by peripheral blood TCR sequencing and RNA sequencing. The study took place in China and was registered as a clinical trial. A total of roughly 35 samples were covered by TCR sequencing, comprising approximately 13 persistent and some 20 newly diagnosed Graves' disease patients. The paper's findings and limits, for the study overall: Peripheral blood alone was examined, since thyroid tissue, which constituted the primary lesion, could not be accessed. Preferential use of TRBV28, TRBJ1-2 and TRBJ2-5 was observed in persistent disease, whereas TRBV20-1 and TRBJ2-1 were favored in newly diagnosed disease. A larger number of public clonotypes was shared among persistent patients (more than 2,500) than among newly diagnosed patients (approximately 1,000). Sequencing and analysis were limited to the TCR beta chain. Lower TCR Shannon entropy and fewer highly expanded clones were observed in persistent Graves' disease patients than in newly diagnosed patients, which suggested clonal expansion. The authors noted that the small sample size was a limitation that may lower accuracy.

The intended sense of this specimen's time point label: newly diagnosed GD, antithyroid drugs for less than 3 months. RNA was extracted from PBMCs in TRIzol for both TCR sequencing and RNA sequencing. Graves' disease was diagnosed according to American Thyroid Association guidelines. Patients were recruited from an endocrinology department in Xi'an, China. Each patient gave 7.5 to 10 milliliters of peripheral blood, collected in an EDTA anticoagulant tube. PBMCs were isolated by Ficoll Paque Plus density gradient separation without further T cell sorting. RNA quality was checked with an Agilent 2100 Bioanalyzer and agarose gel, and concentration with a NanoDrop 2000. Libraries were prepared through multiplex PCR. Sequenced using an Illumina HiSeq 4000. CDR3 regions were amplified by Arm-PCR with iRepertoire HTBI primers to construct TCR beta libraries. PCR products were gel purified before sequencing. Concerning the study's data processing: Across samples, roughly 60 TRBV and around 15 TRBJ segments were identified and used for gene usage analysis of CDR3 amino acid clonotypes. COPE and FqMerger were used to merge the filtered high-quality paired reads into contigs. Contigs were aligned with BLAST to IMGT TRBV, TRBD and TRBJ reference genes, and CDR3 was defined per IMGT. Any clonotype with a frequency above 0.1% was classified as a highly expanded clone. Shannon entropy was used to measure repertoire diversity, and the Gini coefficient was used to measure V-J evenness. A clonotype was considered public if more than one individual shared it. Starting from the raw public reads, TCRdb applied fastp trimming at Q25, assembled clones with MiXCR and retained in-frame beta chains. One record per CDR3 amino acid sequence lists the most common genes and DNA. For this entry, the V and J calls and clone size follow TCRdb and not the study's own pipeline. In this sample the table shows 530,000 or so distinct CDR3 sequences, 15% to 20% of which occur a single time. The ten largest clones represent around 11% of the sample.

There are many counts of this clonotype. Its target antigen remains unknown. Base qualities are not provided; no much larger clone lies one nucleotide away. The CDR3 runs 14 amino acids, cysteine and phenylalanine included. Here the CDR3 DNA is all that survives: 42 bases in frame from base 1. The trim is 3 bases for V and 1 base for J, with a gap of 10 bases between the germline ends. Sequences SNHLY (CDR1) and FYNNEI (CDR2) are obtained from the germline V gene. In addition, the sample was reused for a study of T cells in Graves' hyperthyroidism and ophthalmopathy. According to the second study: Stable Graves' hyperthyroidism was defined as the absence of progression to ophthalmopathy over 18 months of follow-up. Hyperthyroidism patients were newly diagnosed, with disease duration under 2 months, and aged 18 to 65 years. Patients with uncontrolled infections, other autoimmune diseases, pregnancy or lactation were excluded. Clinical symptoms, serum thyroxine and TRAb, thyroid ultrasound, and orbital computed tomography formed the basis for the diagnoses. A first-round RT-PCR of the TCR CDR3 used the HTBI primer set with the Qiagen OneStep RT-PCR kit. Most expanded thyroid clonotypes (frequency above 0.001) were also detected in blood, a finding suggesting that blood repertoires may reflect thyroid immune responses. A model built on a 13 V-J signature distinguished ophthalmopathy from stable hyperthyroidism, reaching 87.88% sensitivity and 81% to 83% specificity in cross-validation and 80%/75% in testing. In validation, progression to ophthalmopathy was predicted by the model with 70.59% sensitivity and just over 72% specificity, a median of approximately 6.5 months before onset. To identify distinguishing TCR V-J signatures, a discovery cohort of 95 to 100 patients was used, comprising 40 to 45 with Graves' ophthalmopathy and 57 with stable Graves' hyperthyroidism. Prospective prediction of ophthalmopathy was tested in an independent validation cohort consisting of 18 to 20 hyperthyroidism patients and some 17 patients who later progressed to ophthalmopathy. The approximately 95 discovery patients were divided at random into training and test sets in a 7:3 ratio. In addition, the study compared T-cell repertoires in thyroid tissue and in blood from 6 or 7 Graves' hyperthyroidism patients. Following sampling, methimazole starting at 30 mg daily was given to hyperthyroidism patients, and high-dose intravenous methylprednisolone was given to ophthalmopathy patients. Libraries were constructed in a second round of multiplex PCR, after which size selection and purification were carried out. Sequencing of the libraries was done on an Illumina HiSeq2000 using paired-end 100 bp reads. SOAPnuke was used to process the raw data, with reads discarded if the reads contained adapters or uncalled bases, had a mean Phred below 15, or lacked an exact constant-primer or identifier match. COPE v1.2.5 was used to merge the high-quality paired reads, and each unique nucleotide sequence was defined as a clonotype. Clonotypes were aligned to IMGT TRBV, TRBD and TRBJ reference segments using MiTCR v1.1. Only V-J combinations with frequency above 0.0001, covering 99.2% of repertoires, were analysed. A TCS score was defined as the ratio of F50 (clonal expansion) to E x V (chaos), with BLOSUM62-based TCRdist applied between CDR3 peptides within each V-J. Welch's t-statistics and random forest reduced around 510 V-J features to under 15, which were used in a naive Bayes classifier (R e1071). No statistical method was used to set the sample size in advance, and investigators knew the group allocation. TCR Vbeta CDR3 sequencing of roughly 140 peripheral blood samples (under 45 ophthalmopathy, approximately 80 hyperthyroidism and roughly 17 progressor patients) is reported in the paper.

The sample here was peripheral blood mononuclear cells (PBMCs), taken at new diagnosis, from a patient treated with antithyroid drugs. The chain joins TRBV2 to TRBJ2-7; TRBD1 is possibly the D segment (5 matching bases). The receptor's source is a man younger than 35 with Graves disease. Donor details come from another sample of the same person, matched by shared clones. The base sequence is TGTGCCAGCAGTGATGCCAGGGCGTCCTACGAGCAGTACTTC. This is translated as CASSDARASYEQYF.